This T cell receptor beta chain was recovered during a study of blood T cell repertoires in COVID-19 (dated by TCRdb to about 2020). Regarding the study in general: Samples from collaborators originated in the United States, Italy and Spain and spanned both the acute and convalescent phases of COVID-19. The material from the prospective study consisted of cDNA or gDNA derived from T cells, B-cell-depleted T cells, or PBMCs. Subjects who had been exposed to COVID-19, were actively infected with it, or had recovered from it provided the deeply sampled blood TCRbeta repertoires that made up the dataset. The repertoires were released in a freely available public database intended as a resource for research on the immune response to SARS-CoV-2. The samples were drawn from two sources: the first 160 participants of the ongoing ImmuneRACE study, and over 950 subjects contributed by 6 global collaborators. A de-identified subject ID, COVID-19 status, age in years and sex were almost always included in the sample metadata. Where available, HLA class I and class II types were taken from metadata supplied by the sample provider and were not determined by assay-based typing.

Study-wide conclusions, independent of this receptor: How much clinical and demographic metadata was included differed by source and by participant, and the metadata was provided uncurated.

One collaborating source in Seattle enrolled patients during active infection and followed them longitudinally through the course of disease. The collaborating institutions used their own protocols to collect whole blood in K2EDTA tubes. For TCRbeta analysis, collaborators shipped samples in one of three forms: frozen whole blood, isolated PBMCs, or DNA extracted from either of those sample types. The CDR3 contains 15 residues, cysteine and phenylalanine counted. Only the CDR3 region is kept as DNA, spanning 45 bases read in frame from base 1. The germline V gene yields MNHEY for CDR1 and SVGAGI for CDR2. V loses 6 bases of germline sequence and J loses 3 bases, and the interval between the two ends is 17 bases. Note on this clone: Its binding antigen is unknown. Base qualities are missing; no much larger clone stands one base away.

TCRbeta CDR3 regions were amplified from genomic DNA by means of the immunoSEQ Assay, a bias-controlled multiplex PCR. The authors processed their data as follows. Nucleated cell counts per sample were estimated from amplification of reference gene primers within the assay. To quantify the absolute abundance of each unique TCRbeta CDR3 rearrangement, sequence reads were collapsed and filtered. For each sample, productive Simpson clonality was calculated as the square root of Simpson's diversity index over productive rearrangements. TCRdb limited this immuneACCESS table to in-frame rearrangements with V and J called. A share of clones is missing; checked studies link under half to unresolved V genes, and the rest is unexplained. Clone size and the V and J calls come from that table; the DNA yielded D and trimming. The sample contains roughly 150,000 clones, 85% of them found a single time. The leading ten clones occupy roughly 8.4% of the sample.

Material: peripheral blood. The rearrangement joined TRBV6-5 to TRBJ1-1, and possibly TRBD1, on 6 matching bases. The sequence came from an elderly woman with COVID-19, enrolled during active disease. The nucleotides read TGTGCCAGCAGGGGGGGGGCATCGCCCCACACTGAAGCTTTCTTT. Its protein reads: CASRGGASPHTEAFF.